The clone carrying this T cell receptor (beta chain) was counted once. Antigen specificity is unknown. This record comes from a study of response to subunit inactivated influenza vaccine. Notes on the study in general: The authors proposed limited new T cell recruitment per seasonal influenza vaccination.

TCRdb re-called the RT-PCR reads through MiXCR, storing one row per CDR3 protein. The sample contains around 790,000 distinct CDR3 sequences, around 21% of which appear only once. Germline-derived CDR1 and CDR2 are SGHRS and YFSETQ. Trimming cost V 6 bases and J 4 bases; bases outside gene matches: 10. The length of the CDR3 is 15 residues. The starting material was PBMCs from blood, obtained more than 4 days after vaccination. The rearrangement uses TRBV5-1 and TRBJ1-2; TRBD1 agrees at 9 bases. The sequence came from a man aged 45 to 65 who received an inactivated influenza vaccine. CDR3 residues: CASKDTGGPGYGYTF. CDR3 DNA: TGCGCCAGCAAGGATACAGGGGGCCCTGGCTATGGCTACACCTTC.